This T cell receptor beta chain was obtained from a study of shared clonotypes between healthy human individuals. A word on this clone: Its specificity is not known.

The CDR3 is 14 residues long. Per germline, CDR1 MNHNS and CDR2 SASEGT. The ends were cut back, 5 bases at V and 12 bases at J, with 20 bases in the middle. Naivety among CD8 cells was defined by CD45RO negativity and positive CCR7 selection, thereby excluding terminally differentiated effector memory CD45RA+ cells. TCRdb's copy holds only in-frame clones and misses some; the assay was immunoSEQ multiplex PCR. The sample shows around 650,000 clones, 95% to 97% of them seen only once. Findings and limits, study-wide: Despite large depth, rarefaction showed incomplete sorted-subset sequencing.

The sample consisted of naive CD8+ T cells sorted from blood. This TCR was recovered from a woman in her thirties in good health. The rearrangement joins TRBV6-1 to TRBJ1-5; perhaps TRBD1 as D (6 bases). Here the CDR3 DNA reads TGTGCCAGCAGTTCCAGGGGTAGAGAGGGTCACCAGCATTTT. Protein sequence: CASSSRGREGHQHF.